The 12 T cell receptor beta chains given below trace back to one sample, sequenced in a study of blood T cell repertoires in COVID-19. Some clones are missing from TCRdb's copy, which holds only in-frame ones; the method was immunoSEQ multiplex PCR. The table includes some 160,000 clones, approximately 86% detected once. The sample taken for sequencing was peripheral blood. The receptor set was obtained from a woman aged 80 or over with COVID-19, enrolled during active disease.

This clone appeared a few times. The chain couples TRBV2 to TRBJ1-1; D remains ambiguous. The CDR3 is 12 residues long. Germline V gene sequence: CDR1 SNHLY, CDR2 FYNNEI. V was trimmed by 5 bases and J by 6 bases, leaving 10 bases between them. The DNA of the CDR3 is TGTGCCAGCAGTAGCGGATTTCCTGAAGCTTTCTTT. Translation gives CASSSGFPEAFF.

This sequence joins TRBV5-1 and TRBJ2-1; 8 bases align to TRBD2. Germline CDR1 is SGHRS and CDR2 is YFSETQ. The V gene end was trimmed by 7 bases and the J gene end by 0 bases; junction bases not matched to a gene: 6. This CDR3 has 15 residues. CDR3 sequence: CASAPSGSSYNEQFF. The CDR3 region has the DNA TGCGCCAGCGCTCCGAGCGGGAGCTCCTACAATGAGCAGTTCTTC. The full variable domain, rest sourced from reference TRBV5-1 and TRBJ2-1, is KAGVTQTPRYLIKTRGQQVTLSCSPISGHRSVSWYQQTPGQGLQFLFEYFSETQRNKGNFPGRFSGRQFSNSRSEMNVSTLELGDSALYLCASAPSGSSYNEQFFGPGTRLTVL.

DNA of the CDR3: TGCGCCAGCAGCTTGGGTCCCGGGAGCACCGGGGAGCTGTTTTTT. Its protein product is CASSLGPGSTGELFF. V usage is TRBV5-1 and J usage is TRBJ2-2; possibly TRBD2 for D (6 bases). This CDR3 is built from 15 residues. Trimming pared 0 bases from V and 4 bases from J, leaving 10 bases between. Germline-derived CDR1 and CDR2 are SGHRS and YFSETQ. The full variable domain, rest sourced from reference TRBV5-1 and TRBJ2-2, is KAGVTQTPRYLIKTRGQQVTLSCSPISGHRSVSWYQQTPGQGLQFLFEYFSETQRNKGNFPGRFSGRQFSNSRSEMNVSTLELGDSALYLCASSLGPGSTGELFFGEGSRLTVL.

This rearrangement joins TRBV29-1 to TRBJ1-1; D gene unclear. Trimming stripped 7 bases from V and 1 base from J, with 13 bases between. Looked up from germline, CDR1 is SQVTM and CDR2 is ANQGSEA. CDR3 length equals 13 residues. CDR3 protein: CSARGSGNTEAFF. The DNA of the CDR3 is TGCAGCGCTAGAGGGAGCGGGAACACTGAAGCTTTCTTT.

V usage is TRBV9 and J usage is TRBJ2-2; 8 nucleotides match TRBD1. Germline V lookup: CDR1 SGDLS, CDR2 YYNGEE. The length of the CDR3 is 14 residues. Trimming removed 0 bases from V and 6 bases from J; junction bases left unmatched: 1. The CDR3 DNA reads as TGTGCCAGCAGCGTAGCACAGGGGGCCGGGGAGCTGTTTTTT. Translated, it gives CASSVAQGAGELFF.

The chain is built from TRBV6-5 and TRBJ1-4, with D unclear. Germline-derived CDR1 and CDR2 are MNHEY and SVGAGI. V was pared by 8 bases and J by 8 bases, with 21 bases between. This CDR3 is 15 amino acids long. The CDR3 is CASRPKRPESEKLFF. CDR3 in DNA: TGTGCCAGCCGCCCGAAGCGACCTGAATCCGAAAAACTGTTTTTT.

The chain combines TRBV3-1 (or the pseudogene TRBV3-2) with TRBJ2-7; possibly TRBD1 for D (6 bases). Germline lookup yields CDR1 LGHDT and CDR2 YNNKEL (reference sequence). The V and J ends lost 4 bases and 5 bases respectively, with 18 bases between them. This CDR3 region has 15 residues. CDR3 sequence reads: CASSPRDILPDEQYF. CDR3 in DNA: TGTGCCAGCAGCCCCCGGGACATACTTCCAGACGAGCAGTACTTC.

The V gene is TRBV19, the J gene TRBJ2-3; TRBD2 matches at 12 bases. Looked up from germline, CDR1 is LNHDA and CDR2 is SQIVND (reference sequence). J was trimmed by 4 bases and V by 3 bases; bases with no gene match: 8. This CDR3 region has 17 residues. CDR3 nucleotides: TGTGCCAGTAGTATCAAGACTAGCGGGAGAGGGTCAGATACGCAGTATTTT. Protein sequence: CASSIKTSGRGSDTQYF.

V gene TRBV3-1 (or the pseudogene TRBV3-2) combines with J gene TRBJ1-2; 9 nucleotides align to TRBD1. The germline CDR1 and CDR2 sequences are LGHDT and YNNKEL (reference sequence). CDR3 size: 15 residues. V lost 0 bases, J lost 7 bases, and 6 bases stayed unmatched. This chain's CDR3 is CASSQDPRQGVGYTF. Written as DNA, the CDR3 is TGTGCCAGCAGCCAAGATCCCAGACAGGGGGTTGGCTACACCTTC.

The chain joins TRBV4-1 to TRBJ1-3; maybe TRBD1 (5 bases). The CDR3 has 14 amino acids. Germline CDR1 MGHRA, CDR2 YSYEKL. V was clipped by 1 base and J by 1 base, with 5 bases between them. CDR3 sequence: CASSQAGSGNTIYF. DNA for the CDR3: TGCGCCAGCAGCCAAGCAGGGTCTGGAAACACCATATATTTT.

The genes are TRBV3-1 (or the pseudogene TRBV3-2) and TRBJ1-2, with D perhaps matching TRBD1 (5 bases). V lost 10 bases and J lost 2, with 14 bases in between. Per the germline V gene, CDR1 is LGHDT and CDR2 is YNNKEL (reference sequence). This CDR3 has 13 residues. CDR3 residues: CATSAGVNYGYTF. CDR3 DNA sequence: TGTGCCACCTCGGCGGGGGTGAACTATGGCTACACCTTC.

The count of this clone is one. V gene TRBV5-4 combines with J gene TRBJ2-7; possibly TRBD1 for D (6 bases). CDR3 length: 16 amino acids. Germline V gene data show CDR1 as SGHNT and CDR2 as YYREEE (reference sequence). V was cut by 2 bases and J by 2 bases, with 17 bases left in between. The CDR3 protein is CASSFDRLSSTYEQYF. DNA for the CDR3: TGTGCCAGCAGCTTCGACAGGCTAAGTTCGACCTACGAGCAGTACTTC.